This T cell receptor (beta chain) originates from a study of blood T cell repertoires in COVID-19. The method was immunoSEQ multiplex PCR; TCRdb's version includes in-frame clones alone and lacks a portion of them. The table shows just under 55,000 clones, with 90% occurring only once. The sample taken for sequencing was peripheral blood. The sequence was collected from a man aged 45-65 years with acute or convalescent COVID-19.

CDR3 in amino acids: CATSDLEEGCTEAFF. The CDR3 region has the DNA TGTGCCACCAGTGATTTAGAGGAGGGGTGCACTGAAGCTTTCTTT. This chain joins TRBV24-1 and TRBJ1-1; tentative D call: TRBD1 (5 bases). V lost 1 base, J lost 4 bases, and 12 bases lay in between. Germline lookup yields CDR1 KGHDR and CDR2 SFDVKD. The CDR3 runs 15 residues.